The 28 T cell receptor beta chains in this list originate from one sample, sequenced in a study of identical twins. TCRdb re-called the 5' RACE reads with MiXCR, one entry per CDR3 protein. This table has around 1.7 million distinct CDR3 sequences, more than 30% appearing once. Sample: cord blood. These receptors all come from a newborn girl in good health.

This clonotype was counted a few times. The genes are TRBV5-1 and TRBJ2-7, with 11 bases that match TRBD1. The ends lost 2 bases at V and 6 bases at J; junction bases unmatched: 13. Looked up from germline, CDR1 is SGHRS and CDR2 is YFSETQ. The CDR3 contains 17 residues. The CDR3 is CASSFQPNGQGAGEQYF. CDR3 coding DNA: TGCGCCAGCAGCTTTCAACCGAACGGACAGGGGGCTGGCGAGCAGTACTTC.

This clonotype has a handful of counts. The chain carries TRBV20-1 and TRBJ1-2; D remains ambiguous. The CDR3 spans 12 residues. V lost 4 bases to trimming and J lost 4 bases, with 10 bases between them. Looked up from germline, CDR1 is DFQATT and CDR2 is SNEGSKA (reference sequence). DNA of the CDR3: TGCAGTGCTAAAGGGTCCTCCTATGGCTACACCTTC. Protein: CSAKGSSYGYTF.

CDR3 in DNA: TGTGCCAGCAGCTCCGGGACTAGCGGGAATCCCTACAATGAGCAGTACTTC. It encodes CASSSGTSGNPYNEQYF. The V gene is TRBV11-2, the J gene TRBJ2-1; the match to TRBD2 covers 13 bases. The J call may be in error: the DNA end matches TRBJ2-7 better. Per the germline V gene, CDR1 is SGHAT and CDR2 is FQNNGV. This CDR3 region has 17 residues.

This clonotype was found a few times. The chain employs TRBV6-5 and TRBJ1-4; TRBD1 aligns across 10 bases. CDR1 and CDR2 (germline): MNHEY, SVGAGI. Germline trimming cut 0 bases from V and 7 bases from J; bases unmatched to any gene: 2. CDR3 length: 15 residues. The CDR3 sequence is CASSYSGQGSEKLFF. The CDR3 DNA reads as TGTGCCAGCAGTTACTCGGGACAGGGGTCTGAAAAACTGTTTTTT.

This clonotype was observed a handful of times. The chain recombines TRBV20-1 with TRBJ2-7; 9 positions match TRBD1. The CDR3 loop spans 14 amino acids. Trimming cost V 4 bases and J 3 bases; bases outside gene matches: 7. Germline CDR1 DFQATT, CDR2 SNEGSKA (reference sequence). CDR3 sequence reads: CSAKTRQGVYEQYF. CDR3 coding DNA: TGCAGTGCTAAGACAAGACAGGGGGTCTACGAGCAGTACTTC.

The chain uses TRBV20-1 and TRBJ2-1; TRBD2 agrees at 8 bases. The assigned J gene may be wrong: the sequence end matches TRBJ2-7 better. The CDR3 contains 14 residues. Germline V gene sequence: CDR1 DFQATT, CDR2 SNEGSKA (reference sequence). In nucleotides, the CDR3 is TGCAGTGCTGAAGGGAGCGGGAGCTACAATGAGCAGTACTTC. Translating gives CSAEGSGSYNEQYF.

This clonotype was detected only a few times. DNA for the CDR3: TGTGCCAGCAGCCACGCCAAAATGACGGGGCTAGCGGGGGAATTAGATACGCAGTATTTT. Protein product: CASSHAKMTGLAGELDTQYF. V is TRBV4-2 and J is TRBJ2-3; TRBD2 matches at 10 bases. CDR1 is LGHNA, CDR2 YNFKEQ, per germline. The CDR3 loop spans 20 amino acids. The trim removed 3 bases at V and 5 bases at J, leaving 20 bases unmatched.

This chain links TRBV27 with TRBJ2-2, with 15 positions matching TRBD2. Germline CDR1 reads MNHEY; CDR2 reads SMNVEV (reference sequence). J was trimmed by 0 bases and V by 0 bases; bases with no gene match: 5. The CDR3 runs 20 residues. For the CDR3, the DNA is TGTGCCAGCAGTTTATCGACAGGGACTAGCGGGAGGCCGAACACCGGGGAGCTGTTTTTT. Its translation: CASSLSTGTSGRPNTGELFF.

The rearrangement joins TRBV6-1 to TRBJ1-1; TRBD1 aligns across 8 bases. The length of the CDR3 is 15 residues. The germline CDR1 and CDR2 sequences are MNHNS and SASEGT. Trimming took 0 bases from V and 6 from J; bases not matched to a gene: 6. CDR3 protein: CASSEAGTGYPEAFF. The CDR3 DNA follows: TGTGCCAGCAGTGAAGCAGGGACAGGCTATCCTGAAGCTTTCTTT.

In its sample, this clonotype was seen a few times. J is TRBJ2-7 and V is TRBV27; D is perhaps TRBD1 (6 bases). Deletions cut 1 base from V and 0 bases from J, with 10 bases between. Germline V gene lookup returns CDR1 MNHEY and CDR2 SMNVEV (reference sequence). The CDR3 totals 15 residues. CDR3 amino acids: CASSLFPGDSYEQYF. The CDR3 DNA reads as TGTGCCAGCAGTTTATTTCCAGGGGACTCCTACGAGCAGTACTTC.

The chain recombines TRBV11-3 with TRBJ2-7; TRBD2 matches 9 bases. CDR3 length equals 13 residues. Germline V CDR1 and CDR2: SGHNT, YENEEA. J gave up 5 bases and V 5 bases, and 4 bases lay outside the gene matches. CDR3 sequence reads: CASSRTSVDEQYF. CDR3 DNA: TGTGCCAGCAGCCGGACTAGCGTCGACGAGCAGTACTTC.

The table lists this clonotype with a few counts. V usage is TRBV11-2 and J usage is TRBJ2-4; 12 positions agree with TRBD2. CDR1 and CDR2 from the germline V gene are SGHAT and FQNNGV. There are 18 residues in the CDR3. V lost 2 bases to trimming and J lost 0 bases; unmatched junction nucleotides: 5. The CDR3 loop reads CASSLSTSGRAAKNIQYF. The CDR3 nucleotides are TGTGCCAGCAGCTTATCGACTAGCGGGAGAGCAGCCAAAAACATTCAGTACTTC.

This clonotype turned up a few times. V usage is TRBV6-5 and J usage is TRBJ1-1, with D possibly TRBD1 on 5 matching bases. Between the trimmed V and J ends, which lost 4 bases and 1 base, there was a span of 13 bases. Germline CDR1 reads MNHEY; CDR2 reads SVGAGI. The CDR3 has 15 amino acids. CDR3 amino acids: CASSWAQGGNTEAFF. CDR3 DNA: TGTGCCAGCAGTTGGGCCCAGGGTGGGAACACTGAAGCTTTCTTT.

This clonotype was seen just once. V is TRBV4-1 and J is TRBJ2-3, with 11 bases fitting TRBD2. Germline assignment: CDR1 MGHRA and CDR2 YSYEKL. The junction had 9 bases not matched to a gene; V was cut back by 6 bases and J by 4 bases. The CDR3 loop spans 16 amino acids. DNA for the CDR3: TGCGCCAGCAGTCTCTATAGCGGGAGGGGATCAGATACGCAGTATTTT. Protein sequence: CASSLYSGRGSDTQYF.

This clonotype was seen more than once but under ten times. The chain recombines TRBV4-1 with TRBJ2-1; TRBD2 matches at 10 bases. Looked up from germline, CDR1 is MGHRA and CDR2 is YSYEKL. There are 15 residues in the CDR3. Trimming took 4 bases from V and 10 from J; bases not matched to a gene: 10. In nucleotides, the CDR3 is TGCGCCAGCAGCCTACGACGAGCGGGGGGGATCGAGCAGTTCTTC. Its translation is CASSLRRAGGIEQFF.

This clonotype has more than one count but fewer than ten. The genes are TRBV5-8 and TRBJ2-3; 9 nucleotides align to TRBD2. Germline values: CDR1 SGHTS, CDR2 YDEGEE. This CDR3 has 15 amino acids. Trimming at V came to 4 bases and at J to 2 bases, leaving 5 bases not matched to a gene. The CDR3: CASSPIAGDTDTQYF. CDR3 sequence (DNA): TGTGCCAGCAGCCCAATAGCGGGGGACACAGATACGCAGTATTTT.

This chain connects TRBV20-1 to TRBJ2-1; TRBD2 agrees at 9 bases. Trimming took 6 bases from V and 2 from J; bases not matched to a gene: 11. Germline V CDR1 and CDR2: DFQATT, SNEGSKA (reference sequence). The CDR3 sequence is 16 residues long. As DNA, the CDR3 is TGCAGTGCCCGGCGGGCGGGGGGGCACGCCTACAATGAGCAGTTCTTC. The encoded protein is CSARRAGGHAYNEQFF.

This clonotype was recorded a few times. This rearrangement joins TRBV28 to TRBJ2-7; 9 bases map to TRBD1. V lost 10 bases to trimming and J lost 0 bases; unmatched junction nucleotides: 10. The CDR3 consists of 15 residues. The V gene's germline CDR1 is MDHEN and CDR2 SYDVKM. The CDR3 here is CAIRTNRGHSYEQYF. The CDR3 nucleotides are TGTGCCATCAGAACGAACAGGGGGCACTCCTACGAGCAGTACTTC.

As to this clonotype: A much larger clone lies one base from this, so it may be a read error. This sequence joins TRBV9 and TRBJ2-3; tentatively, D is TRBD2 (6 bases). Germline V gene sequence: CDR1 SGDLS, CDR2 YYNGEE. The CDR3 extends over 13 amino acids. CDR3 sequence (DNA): TGTGCCAGCGGCGTAGCTAGCGCAGATACGCAGTATTTT. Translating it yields CASGVASADTQYF.

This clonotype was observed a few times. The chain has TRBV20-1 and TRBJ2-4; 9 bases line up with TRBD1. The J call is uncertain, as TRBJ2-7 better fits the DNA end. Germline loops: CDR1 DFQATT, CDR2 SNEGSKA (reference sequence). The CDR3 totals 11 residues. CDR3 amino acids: CSAYRGREQYF. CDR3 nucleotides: TGCAGTGCCTACAGGGGGCGCGAGCAGTACTTC.

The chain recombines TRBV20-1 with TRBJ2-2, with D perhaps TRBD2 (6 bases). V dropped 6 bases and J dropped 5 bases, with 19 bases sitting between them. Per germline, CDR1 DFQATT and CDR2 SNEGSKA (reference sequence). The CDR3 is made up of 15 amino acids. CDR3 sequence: CSAPRGPAGTGELFF. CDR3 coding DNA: TGCAGTGCCCCGAGAGGACCAGCGGGTACCGGGGAGCTGTTTTTT.

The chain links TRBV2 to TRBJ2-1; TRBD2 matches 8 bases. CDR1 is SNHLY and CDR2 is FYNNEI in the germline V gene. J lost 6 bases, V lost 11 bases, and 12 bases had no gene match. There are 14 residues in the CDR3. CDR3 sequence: CAGGPAGVANEQFF. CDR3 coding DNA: TGTGCCGGAGGGCCAGCGGGAGTTGCCAATGAGCAGTTCTTC. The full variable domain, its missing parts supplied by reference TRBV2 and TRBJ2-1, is EPEVTQTPSHQVTQMGQEVILRCVPISNHLYFYWYRQILGQKVEFLVSFYNNEISEKSEIFDDQFSVERPDGSNFTLKIRSTKLEDSAMYFCAGGPAGVANEQFFGPGTRLTVL.

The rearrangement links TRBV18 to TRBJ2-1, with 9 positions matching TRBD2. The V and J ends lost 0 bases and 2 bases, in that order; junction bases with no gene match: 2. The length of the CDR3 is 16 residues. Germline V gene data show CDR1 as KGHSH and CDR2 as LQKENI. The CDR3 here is CASSPPERGAYNEQFF. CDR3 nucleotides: TGTGCCAGCTCACCACCGGAGCGGGGGGCCTACAATGAGCAGTTCTTC.

This chain's CDR3 is CASSFGTGGDRTEAFF. Written as DNA, the CDR3 is TGCGCCAGCAGCTTCGGCACAGGGGGAGATCGGACTGAAGCTTTCTTT. V usage is TRBV5-1 and J usage is TRBJ1-1; 8 bases fit TRBD1. V shed 2 bases, J shed 5 bases, and the junction held 11 bases outside the gene matches. This CDR3 region has 16 residues. Germline CDR1 reads SGHRS; CDR2 reads YFSETQ.

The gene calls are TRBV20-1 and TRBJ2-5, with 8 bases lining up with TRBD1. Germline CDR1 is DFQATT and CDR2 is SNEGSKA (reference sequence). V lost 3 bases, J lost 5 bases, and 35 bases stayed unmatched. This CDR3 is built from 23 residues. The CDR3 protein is CSASVEIGGQVVRRGPGRETQYF. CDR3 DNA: TGCAGTGCTAGTGTAGAGATTGGGGGACAGGTTGTGAGGAGAGGGCCGGGGAGGGAGACCCAGTACTTC.

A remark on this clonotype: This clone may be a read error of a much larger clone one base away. This CDR3 is CASSGARQSYGYTF. The CDR3 DNA is TGTGCCAGCAGTGGAGCCCGACAGAGCTATGGCTACACCTTC. The chain uses TRBV6-1 and TRBJ1-2; tentative D call: TRBD1 (5 bases). V dropped 4 bases and J dropped 4 bases, with 13 bases sitting between them. Germline-derived CDR1 and CDR2 are MNHNS and SASEGT. CDR3 length: 14 amino acids.

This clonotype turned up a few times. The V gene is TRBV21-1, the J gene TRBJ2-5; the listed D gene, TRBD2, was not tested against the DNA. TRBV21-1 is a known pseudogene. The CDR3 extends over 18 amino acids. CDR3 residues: CASTPQPGLAGEQETQYF. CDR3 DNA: TGTGCCAGCACCCCTCAACCGGGACTAGCGGGGGAGCAAGAGACCCAGTACTTC.

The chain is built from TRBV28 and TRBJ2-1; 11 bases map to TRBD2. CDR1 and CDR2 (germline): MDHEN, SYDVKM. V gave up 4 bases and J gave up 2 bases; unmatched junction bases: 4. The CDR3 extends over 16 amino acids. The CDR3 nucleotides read TGTGCCAGCAGTTGGACTAGCGGGTGGACCTACAATGAGCAGTTCTTC. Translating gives CASSWTSGWTYNEQFF. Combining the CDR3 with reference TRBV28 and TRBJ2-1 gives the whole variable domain DVKVTQSSRYLVKRTGEKVFLECVQDMDHENMFWYRQDPGLGLRLIYFSYDVKMKEKGDIPEGYSVSREKKERFSLILESASTNQTSMYLCASSWTSGWTYNEQFFGPGTRLTVL.